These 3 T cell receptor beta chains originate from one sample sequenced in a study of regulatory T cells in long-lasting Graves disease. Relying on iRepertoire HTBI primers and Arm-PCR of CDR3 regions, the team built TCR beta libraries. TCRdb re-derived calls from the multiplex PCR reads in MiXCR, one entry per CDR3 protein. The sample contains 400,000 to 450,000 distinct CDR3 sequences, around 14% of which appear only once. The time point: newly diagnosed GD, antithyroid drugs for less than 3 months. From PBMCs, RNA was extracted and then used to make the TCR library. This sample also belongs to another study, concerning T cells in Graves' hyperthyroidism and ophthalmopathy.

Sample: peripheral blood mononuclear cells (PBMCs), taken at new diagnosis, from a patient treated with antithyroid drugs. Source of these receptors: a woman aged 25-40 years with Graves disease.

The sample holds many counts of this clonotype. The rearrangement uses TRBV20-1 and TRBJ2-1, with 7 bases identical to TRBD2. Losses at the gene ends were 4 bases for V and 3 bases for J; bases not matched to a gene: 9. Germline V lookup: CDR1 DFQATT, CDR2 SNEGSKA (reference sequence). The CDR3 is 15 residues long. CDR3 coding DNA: TGCAGTGCTACAGGGACTACACACCACTACAATGAGCAGTTCTTC. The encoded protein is CSATGTTHHYNEQFF.

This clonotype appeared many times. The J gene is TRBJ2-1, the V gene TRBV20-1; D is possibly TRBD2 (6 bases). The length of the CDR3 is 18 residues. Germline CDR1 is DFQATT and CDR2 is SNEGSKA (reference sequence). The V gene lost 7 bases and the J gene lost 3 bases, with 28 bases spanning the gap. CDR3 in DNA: TGCAGTGTCGCCGATTACGCCTTCGGGCGGGACGACTACAATGAGCAGTTCTTC. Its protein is CSVADYAFGRDDYNEQFF.

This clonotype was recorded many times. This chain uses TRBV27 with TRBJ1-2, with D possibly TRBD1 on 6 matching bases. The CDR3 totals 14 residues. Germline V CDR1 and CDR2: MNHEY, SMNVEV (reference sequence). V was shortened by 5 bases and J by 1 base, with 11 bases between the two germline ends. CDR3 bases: TGTGCCAGCAGTCCTAGGGGGATTAACTATGGCTACACCTTC. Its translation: CASSPRGINYGYTF.